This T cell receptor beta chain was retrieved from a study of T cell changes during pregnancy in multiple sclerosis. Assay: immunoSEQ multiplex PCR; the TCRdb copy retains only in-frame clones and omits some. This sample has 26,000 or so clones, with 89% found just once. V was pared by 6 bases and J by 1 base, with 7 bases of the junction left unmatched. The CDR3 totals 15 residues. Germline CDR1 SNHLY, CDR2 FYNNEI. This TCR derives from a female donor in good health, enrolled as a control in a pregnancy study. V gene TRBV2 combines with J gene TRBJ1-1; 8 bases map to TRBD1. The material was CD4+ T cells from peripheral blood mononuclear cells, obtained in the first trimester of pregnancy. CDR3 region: CASRPPTGGNTEAFF. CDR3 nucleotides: TGTGCCAGCAGACCTCCTACAGGGGGGAACACTGAAGCTTTCTTT.